Listed here are 9 T cell receptor beta chains from one sample, sequenced in a study of blood T cell repertoires in COVID-19. Clones were read by immunoSEQ multiplex PCR, and TCRdb kept only the in-frame ones, dropping some. The table includes about 130,000 clones, roughly 80% detected once. The sequenced material came from peripheral blood. The receptors stem from a woman aged 80 or over with acute or convalescent COVID-19.

The chain combines TRBV7-9 with TRBJ1-3; D unclear. Germline V gene sequence: CDR1 SEHNR, CDR2 FQNEAQ (reference sequence). This CDR3 region has 13 residues. Trimming took off 4 bases at V and 4 bases at J, with 8 bases between the two ends. CDR3 amino acids: CASSSGLGNTIYF. CDR3 sequence (DNA): TGTGCCAGCAGCTCTGGTCTAGGAAACACCATATATTTT.

This clone is a singleton in its sample. The chain combines TRBV27 with TRBJ2-7; no reliable D call. The CDR3 has 14 amino acids. The germline gives CDR1 MNHEY, CDR2 SMNVEV (reference sequence). V dropped 5 bases and J dropped 0 bases, with 11 bases sitting between them. The CDR3 region is CASSLFRSSYEQYF. The CDR3 DNA reads as TGTGCCAGCAGTCTGTTCCGTAGCTCCTACGAGCAGTACTTC.

V and J are TRBV24-1 and TRBJ1-2; D may be TRBD1 (6 bases). The length of the CDR3 is 12 residues. V was pared by 2 bases and J by 6 bases, with 6 bases between. Germline V gene sequence: CDR1 KGHDR, CDR2 SFDVKD. DNA for the CDR3: TGTGCCACCAGTGATTACAGGGATGGCTACACCTTC. Protein: CATSDYRDGYTF.

The chain employs TRBV10-3 and TRBJ2-3, with 14 bases matching TRBD2. The ends lost 2 bases at V and 5 bases at J; junction bases unmatched: 9. The CDR3 loop spans 18 amino acids. In germline, CDR1 is ENHRY, CDR2 SYGVKD. The CDR3 nucleotides are TGTGCCATCAGTGAGATACCGGGACTAGCGGGGGAGGTAGATACGCAGTATTTT. It yields the protein CAISEIPGLAGEVDTQYF.

The rearrangement links TRBV6-5 to TRBJ2-7; 10 bases fit TRBD1. There are 14 residues in the CDR3. Germline CDR1 reads MNHEY; CDR2 reads SVGAGI. J lost 4 bases, V lost 5 bases, and 5 bases had no gene match. The CDR3 protein is CASSPRQGAYEQYF. The CDR3 DNA sequence: TGTGCCAGCAGTCCGCGACAGGGGGCTTACGAGCAGTACTTC.

The rearrangement joins TRBV5-6 to TRBJ1-4, with TRBD1 identical over 7 bases. J was trimmed by 8 bases and V by 4 bases; bases with no gene match: 11. Germline V gives CDR1 SGHDT, CDR2 YYEEEE. CDR3 length equals 15 residues. The DNA for the CDR3 is TGTGCCAGCAGCCCGGGGGACAGATCGTCAGAAAAACTGTTTTTT. This translates into CASSPGDRSSEKLFF.

This clone was seen just once. The chain has TRBV2 and TRBJ1-2, with D perhaps matching TRBD1 (6 bases). The CDR3 spans 13 residues. The germline CDR1 and CDR2 sequences are SNHLY and FYNNEI. V dropped 3 bases and J dropped 3 bases, with 8 bases sitting between them. The CDR3 sequence: CASSDRGYYGYTF. The CDR3 DNA is TGTGCCAGCAGTGACAGGGGATACTATGGCTACACCTTC.

V is TRBV7-6 and J is TRBJ1-6; no clear D gene. V lost 0 bases and J 9 bases, leaving 12 bases between the germline ends. In germline, CDR1 is SGHVS, CDR2 FNYEAQ. The CDR3 length is 15 residues. CDR3 nucleotides: TGTGCCAGCAGCTTAGCTCCGGGTAGTAGTTCACCCCTCCACTTT. Amino acid sequence: CASSLAPGSSSPLHF.

For the CDR3, the DNA is TGCAGCTTATTGAGACATAACACTGAAGCTTTCTTT. It codes for CSLLRHNTEAFF. The chain recombines TRBV29-1 with TRBJ1-1; D is ambiguous. Trimming took off 8 bases at V and 2 bases at J, with 12 bases between the two ends. Germline lookup yields CDR1 SQVTM and CDR2 ANQGSEA. CDR3 length: 12 amino acids.